This entry features one T cell receptor beta chain sequence. Antigen: not known. This record comes from a study of cytomegalovirus exposure and HLA in healthy donors. Whole-study findings and limits: A later examination showed that TCR association rates differed by HLA locus, with DRB1 most and HLA-C fewest. Productive rates of about 90% or about 30% were seen for most TCR beta V segments in an earlier analysis. Likely technical artifact: a cluster of highly shared sequence variants.

With 60 Vbeta and 13 Jbeta primers, the PCR was carried out. The data were produced by immunoSEQ multiplex PCR, yet TCRdb's version contains in-frame clones alone and is incomplete. Found here are nearly 65,000 clones, roughly 67% of them singletons; the top ten hold 5.4%. The germline V gene has CDR1 PRHDT and CDR2 FYEKMQ (reference sequence). CDR3 size: 14 residues. V lost 5 bases and J lost 4; bases outside the gene matches: 6. This sequence was found in a man in his fifties or sixties in good health and CMV-seronegative. The rearrangement uses TRBV13 and TRBJ2-5; 8 bases agree with TRBD1. The sample was PBMCs. For the CDR3, the DNA is TGTGCCAGCAGCCTACGACAGGGGAGAGAGACCCAGTACTTC. Translating it yields CASSLRQGRETQYF.